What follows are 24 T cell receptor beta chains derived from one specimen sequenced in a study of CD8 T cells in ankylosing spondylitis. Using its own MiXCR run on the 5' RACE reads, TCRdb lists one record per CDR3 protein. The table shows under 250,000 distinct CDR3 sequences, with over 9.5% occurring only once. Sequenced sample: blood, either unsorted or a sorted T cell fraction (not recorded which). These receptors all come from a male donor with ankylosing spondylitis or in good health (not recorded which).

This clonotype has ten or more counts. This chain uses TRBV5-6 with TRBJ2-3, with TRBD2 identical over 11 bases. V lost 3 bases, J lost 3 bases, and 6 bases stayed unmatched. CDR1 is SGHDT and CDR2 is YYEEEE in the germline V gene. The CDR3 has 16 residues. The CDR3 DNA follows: TGTGCCAGCAGCTCGTCGGGACTAGCGGATACAGATACGCAGTATTTT. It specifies CASSSSGLADTDTQYF.

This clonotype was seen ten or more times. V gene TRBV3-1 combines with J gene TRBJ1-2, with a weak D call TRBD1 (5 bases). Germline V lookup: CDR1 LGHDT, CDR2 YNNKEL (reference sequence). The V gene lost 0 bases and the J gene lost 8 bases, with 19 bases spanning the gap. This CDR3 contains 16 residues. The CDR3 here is CASSQDLAGTWEGYTF. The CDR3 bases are TGTGCCAGCAGCCAAGATTTGGCGGGGACCTGGGAAGGCTACACCTTC.

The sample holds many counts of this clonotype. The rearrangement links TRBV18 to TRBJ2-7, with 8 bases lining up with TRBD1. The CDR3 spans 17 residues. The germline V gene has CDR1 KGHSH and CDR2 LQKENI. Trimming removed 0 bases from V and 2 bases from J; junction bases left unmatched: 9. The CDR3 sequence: CASSPPPRQGSPYEQYF. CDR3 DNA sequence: TGTGCCAGCTCACCACCTCCTCGACAGGGGTCTCCCTACGAGCAGTACTTC.

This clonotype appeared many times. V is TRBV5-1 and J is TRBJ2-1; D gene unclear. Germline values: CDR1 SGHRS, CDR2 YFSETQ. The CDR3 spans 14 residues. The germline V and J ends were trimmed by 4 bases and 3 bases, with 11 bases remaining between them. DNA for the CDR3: TGCGCCAGCAGCCCCATTGTCTACTACAATGAGCAGTTCTTC. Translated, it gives CASSPIVYYNEQFF.

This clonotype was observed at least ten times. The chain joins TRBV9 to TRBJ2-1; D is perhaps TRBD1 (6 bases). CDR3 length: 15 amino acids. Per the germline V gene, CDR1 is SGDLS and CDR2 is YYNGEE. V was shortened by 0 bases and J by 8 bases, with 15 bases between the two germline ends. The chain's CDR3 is CASSVGGRGNDEQFF. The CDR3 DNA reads TGTGCCAGCAGCGTAGGAGGCAGGGGTAACGATGAGCAGTTCTTC.

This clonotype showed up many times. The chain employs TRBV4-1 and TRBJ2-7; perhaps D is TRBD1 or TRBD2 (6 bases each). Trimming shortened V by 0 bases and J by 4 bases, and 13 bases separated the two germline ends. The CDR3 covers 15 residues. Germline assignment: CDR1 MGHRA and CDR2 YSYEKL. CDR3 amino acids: CASSQERGAWYEQYF. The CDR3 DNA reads TGCGCCAGCAGCCAAGAGAGGGGGGCTTGGTACGAGCAGTACTTC.

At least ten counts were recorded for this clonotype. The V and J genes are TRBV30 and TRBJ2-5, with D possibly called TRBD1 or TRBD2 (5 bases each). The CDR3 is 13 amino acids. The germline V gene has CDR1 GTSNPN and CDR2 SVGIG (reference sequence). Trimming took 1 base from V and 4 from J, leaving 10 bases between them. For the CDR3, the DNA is TGTGCCTGGAGTGGGGGGAGTCGAGAGACCCAGTACTTC. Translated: CAWSGGSRETQYF.

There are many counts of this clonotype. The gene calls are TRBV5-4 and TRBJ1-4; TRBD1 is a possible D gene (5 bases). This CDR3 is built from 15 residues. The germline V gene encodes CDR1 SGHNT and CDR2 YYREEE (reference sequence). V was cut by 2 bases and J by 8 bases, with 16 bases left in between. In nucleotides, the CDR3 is TGTGCCAGCAGCTTAGGCGGGACGGGAAAGGAAAAACTGTTTTTT. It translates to CASSLGGTGKEKLFF.

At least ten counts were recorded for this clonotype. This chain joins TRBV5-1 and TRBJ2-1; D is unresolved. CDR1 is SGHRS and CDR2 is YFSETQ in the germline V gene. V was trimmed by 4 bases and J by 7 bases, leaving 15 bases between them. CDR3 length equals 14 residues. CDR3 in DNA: TGCGCCAGCAGCATATCCCATAATCAAAATGAGCAGTTCTTC. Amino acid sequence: CASSISHNQNEQFF. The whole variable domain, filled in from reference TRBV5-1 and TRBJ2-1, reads KAGVTQTPRYLIKTRGQQVTLSCSPISGHRSVSWYQQTPGQGLQFLFEYFSETQRNKGNFPGRFSGRQFSNSRSEMNVSTLELGDSALYLCASSISHNQNEQFFGPGTRLTVL.

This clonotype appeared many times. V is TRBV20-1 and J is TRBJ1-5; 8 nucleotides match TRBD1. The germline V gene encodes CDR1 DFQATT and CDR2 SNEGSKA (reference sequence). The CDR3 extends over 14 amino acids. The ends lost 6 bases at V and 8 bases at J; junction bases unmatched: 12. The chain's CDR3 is CSASPTGEVEPQHF. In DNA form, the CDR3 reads TGCAGTGCCAGCCCGACAGGGGAGGTTGAGCCCCAGCATTTT.

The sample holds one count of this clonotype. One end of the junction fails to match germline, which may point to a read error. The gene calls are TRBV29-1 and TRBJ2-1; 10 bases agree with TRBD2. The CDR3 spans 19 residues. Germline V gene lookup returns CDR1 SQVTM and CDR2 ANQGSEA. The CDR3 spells CSVEDPLAGEKGGHNQQFF. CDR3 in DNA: TGCAGCGTTGAAGATCCCCTAGCGGGAGAGAAGGGTGGGCACAATCAGCAGTTCTTC.

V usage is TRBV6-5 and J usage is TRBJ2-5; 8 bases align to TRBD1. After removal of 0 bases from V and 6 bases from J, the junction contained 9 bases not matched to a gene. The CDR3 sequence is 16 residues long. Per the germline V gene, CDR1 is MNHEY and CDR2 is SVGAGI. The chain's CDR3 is CASSYSIDRGGQTQYF. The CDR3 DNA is TGTGCCAGCAGTTACTCGATCGACAGGGGAGGACAGACCCAGTACTTC.

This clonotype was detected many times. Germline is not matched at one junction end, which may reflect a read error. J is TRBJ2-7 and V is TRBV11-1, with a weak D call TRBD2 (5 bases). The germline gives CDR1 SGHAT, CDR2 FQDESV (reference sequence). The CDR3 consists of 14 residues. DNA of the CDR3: TGTGCCAGCAGCTCCGAGGGTGAGGAACAAAGGTCGAACTTC. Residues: CASSSEGEEQRSNF.

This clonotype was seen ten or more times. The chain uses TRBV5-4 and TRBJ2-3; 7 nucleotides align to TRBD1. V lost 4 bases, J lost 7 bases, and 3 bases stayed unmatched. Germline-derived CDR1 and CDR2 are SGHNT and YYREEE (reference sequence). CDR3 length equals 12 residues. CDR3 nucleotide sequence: TGTGCCAGCAGCCTGGACAGGAATACGCAGTATTTT. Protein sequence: CASSLDRNTQYF. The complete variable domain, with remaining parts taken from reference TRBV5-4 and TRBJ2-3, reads ETGVTQSPTHLIKTRGQQVTLRCSSQSGHNTVSWYQQALGQGPQFIFQYYREEENGRGNFPPRFSGLQFPNYSSELNVNALELDDSALYLCASSLDRNTQYFGPGTRLTVL.

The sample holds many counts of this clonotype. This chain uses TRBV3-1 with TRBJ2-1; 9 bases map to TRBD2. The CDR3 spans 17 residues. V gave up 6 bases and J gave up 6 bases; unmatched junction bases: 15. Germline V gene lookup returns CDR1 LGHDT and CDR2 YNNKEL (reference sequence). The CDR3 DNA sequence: TGTGCCAGCAGACAACTATCACCGGGACTAGCCTCCAATGAGCAGTTCTTC. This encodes CASRQLSPGLASNEQFF.

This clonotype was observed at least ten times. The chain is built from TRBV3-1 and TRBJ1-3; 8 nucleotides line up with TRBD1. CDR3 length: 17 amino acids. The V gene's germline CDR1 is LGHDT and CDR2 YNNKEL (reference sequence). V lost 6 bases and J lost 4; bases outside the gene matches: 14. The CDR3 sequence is CASSLRGPGEGGNTIYF. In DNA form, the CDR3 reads TGTGCCAGCAGTCTCAGGGGGCCCGGCGAAGGAGGAAACACCATATATTTT.

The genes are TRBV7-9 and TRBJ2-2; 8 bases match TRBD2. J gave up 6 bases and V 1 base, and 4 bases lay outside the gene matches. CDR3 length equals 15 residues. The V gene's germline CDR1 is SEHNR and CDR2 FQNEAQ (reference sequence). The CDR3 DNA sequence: TGTGCCAGCAGCTTAGGAAGCGGGAGTTCCGGGGAGCTGTTTTTT. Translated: CASSLGSGSSGELFF.

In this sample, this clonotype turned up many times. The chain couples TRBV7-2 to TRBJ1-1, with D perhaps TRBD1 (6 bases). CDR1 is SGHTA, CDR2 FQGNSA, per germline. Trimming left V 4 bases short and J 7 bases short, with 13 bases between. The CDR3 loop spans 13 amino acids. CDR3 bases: TGTGCCAGCAGCTACCAGGACAGAATTGAAGCTTTCTTT. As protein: CASSYQDRIEAFF. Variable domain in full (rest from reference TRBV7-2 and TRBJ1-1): GAGVSQSPSNKVTEKGKDVELRCDPISGHTALYWYRQSLGQGLEFLIYFQGNSAPDKSGLPSDRFSAERTGGSVSTLTIQRTQQEDSAVYLCASSYQDRIEAFFGQGTRLTVV.

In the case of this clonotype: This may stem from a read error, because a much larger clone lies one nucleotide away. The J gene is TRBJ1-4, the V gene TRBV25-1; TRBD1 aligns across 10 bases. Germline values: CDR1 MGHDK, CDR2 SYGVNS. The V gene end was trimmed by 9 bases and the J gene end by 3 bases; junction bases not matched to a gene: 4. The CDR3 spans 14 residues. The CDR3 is CASTGTGANEKLFF. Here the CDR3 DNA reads TGTGCCAGTACTGGGACAGGGGCTAATGAAAAACTGTTTTTT.

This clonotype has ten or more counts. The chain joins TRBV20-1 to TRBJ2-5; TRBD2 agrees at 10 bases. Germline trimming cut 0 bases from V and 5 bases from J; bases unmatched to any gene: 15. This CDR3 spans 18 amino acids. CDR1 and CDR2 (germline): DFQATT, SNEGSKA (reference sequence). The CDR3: CSARDRGRSGRAEETQYF. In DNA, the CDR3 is TGCAGTGCTAGAGATCGCGGTAGGAGCGGGAGGGCCGAGGAGACCCAGTACTTC.

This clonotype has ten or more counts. The CDR3 protein is CAIRQGSYEQYF. The CDR3 region has the DNA TGTGCCATCAGACAGGGGAGCTACGAGCAGTACTTC. The V and J genes are TRBV10-3 and TRBJ2-7, with TRBD1 matching over 7 bases. Germline V gene sequence: CDR1 ENHRY, CDR2 SYGVKD. This CDR3 comprises 12 residues. V shed 6 bases, J shed 3 bases, and the junction held 2 bases outside the gene matches.

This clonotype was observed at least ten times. CDR3 amino acids: CATQIQGRREQYF. In DNA, the CDR3 is TGTGCCACCCAAATTCAGGGGAGGCGGGAGCAGTACTTC. V gene TRBV15 combines with J gene TRBJ2-7; D is tentatively TRBD1 or TRBD2 (6 bases each). The length of the CDR3 is 13 residues. Trimming removed 8 bases from V and 7 bases from J, with 18 bases in between. The germline CDR1 and CDR2 sequences are LNHNV and YYDKDF (reference sequence).

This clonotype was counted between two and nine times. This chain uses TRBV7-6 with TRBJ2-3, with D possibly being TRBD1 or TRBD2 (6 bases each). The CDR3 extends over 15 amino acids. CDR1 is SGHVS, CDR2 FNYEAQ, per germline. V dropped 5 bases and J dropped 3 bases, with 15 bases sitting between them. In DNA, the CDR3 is TGTGCCAGCAGCCCCGGAGGGGGGAAGACAGATACGCAGTATTTT. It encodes CASSPGGGKTDTQYF.

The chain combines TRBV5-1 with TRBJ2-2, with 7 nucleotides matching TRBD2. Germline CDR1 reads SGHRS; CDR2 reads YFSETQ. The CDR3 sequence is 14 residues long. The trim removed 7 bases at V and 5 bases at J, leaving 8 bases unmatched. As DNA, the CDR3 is TGCGCCAGCCTACCGTCCGGGGGGACCGGGGAGCTGTTTTTT. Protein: CASLPSGGTGELFF.